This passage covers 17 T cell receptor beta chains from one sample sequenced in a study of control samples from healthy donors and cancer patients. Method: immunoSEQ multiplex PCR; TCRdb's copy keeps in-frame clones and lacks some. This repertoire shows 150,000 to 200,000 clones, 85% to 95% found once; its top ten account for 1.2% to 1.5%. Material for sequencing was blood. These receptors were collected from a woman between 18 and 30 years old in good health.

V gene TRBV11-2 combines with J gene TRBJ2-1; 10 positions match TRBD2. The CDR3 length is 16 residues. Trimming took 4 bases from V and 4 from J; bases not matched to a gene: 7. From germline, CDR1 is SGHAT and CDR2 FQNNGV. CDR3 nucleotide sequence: TGTGCCAGCAGCTCGCGGACTAGCGGACTTTACAATGAGCAGTTCTTC. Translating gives CASSSRTSGLYNEQFF.

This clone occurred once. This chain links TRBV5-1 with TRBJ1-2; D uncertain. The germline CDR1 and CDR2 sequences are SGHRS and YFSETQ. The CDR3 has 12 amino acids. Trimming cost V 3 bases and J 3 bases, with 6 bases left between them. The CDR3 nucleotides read TGCGCCAGCAGCTCCGGACACTATGGCTACACCTTC. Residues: CASSSGHYGYTF.

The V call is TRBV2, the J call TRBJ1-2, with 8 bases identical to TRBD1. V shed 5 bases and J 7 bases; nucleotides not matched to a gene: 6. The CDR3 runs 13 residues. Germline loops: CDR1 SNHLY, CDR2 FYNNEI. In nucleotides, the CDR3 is TGTGCCAGCAGTAAACAGGGGGGGGTTGGCTACACCTTC. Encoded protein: CASSKQGGVGYTF. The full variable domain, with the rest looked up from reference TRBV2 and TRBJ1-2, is EPEVTQTPSHQVTQMGQEVILRCVPISNHLYFYWYRQILGQKVEFLVSFYNNEISEKSEIFDDQFSVERPDGSNFTLKIRSTKLEDSAMYFCASSKQGGVGYTFGSGTRLTVV.

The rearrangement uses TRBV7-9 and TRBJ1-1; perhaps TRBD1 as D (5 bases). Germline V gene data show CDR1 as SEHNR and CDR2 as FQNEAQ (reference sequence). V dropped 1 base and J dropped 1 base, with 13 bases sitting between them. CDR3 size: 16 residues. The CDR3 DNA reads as TGTGCCAGCAGCTTAGAAATTCAGGGACCGAACACTGAAGCTTTCTTT. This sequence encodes CASSLEIQGPNTEAFF.

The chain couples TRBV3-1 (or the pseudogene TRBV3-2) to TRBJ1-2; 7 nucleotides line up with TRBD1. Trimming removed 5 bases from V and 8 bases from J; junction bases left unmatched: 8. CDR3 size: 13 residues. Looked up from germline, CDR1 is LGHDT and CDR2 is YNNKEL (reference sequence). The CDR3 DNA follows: TGTGCCAGCAGCTCCCTGGGACAGAGCGGCTACACCTTC. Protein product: CASSSLGQSGYTF.

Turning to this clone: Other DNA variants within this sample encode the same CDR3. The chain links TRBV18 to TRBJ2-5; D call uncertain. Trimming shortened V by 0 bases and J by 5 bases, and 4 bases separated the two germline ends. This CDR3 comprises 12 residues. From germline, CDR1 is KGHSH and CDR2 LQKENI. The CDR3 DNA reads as TGTGCCAGCTCACCACCCGGGGAGACCCAGTACTTC. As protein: CASSPPGETQYF.

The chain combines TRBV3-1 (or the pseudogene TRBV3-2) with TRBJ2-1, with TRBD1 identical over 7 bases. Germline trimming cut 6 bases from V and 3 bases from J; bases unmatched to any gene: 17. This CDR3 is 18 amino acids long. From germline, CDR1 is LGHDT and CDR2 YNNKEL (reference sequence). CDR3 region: CASRGSRDSRKGYNEQFF. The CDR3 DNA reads TGTGCCAGCAGAGGTTCCCGGGACAGCAGGAAGGGCTACAATGAGCAGTTCTTC.

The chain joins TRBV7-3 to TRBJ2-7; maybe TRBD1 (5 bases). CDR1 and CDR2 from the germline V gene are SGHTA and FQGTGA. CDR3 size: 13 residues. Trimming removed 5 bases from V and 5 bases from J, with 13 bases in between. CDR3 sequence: CASSLLLGHEQYF. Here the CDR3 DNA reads TGTGCCAGCAGCCTGCTTTTGGGGCACGAGCAGTACTTC.

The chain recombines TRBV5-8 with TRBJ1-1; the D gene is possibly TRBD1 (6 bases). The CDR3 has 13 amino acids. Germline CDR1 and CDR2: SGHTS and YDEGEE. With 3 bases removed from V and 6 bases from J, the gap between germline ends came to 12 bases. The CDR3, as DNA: TGTGCCAGCAGCTGGGGGGGGCAGTCTGAAGCTTTCTTT. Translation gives CASSWGGQSEAFF.

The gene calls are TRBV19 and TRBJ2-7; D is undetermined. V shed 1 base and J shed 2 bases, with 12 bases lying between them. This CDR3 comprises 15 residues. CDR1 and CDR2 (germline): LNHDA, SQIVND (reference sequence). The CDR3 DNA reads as TGTGCCAGTAGTATAGTGGAGACGGATGCCTACGAGCAGTACTTC. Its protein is CASSIVETDAYEQYF.

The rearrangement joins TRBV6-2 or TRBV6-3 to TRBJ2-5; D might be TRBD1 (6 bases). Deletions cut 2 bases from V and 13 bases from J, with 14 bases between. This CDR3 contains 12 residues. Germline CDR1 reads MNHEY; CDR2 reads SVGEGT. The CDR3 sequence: CASSYGGRPPYF. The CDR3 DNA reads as TGTGCCAGCAGTTACGGGGGCCGGCCTCCGTACTTC.

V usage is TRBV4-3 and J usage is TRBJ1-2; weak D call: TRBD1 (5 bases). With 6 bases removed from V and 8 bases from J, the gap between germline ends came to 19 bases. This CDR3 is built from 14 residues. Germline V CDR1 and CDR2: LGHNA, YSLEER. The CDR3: CASSHRDRGTGYTF. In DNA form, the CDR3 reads TGCGCCAGCAGTCACCGGGACCGGGGGACGGGCTACACCTTC.

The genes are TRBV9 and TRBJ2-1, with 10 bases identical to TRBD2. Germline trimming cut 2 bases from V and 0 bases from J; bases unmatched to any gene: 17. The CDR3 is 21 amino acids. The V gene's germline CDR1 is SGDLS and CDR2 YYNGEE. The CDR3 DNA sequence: TGTGCCAGCAGCGTGGGGGTAGCTAGCGGGAGCGAGGTTAGCTCCTACAATGAGCAGTTCTTC. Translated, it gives CASSVGVASGSEVSSYNEQFF.

The CDR3 spells CASSQDGAGLRNEQFF. The CDR3 DNA sequence: TGTGCCAGCAGCCAAGATGGGGCTGGCCTTCGCAATGAGCAGTTCTTC. This rearrangement joins TRBV3-1 (or the pseudogene TRBV3-2) to TRBJ2-1; weak D call: TRBD1 (5 bases). The V and J ends lost 0 bases and 6 bases respectively, with 15 bases between them. Per the germline V gene, CDR1 is LGHDT and CDR2 is YNNKEL (reference sequence). CDR3 length equals 16 residues.

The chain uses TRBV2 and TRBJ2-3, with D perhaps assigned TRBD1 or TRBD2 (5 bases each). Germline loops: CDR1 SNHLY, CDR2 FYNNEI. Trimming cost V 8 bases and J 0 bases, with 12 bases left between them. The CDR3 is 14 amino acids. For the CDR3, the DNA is TGTGCCAGCCGGGACGGTGGTAGCACAGATACGCAGTATTTT. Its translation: CASRDGGSTDTQYF.

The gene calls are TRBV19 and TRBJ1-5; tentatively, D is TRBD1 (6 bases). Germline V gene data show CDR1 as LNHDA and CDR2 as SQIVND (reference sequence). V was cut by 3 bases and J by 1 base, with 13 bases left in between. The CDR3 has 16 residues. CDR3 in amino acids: CASSISGTMSNQPQHF. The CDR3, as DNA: TGTGCCAGTAGTATCTCTGGGACAATGAGCAATCAGCCCCAGCATTTT.

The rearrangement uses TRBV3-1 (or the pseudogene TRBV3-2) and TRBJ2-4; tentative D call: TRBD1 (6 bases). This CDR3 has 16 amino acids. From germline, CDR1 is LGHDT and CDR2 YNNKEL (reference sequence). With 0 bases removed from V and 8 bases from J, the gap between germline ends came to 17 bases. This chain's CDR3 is CASSQDVGRGWDIQYF. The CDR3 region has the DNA TGTGCCAGCAGCCAAGATGTGGGCAGGGGATGGGACATTCAGTACTTC.